Sequencing of this TCR beta chain was carried out in a study of graft-versus-host responses after intestinal transplantation (dated by TCRdb to about 2021). With respect to the entire study: The transplants that recipients got were multivisceral, liver-intestinal, or isolated intestinal. Every recipient was given anti-thymocyte globulin induction, followed by about three years of maintenance tacrolimus and steroids. After intestinal transplantation, graft-versus-host and host-versus-graft alloreactive T cell clones were followed in the graft, circulation and bone marrow using bulk TCR-beta CDR3 sequencing. To identify alloreactive clones, pre-transplant mixed lymphocyte reaction products were sequenced and compared with unstimulated pre-transplant donor and recipient T cells. A cohort of 24 intestinal transplant recipients, including one retransplant, was enrolled, and a few patients lacking pretransplant specimens were excluded. A peak of at least 4% donor T cells among recipient peripheral blood mononuclear cells was the definition used for donor T cell macrochimerism. Rather than being sequenced by the commercial service, samples from a few later patients were sequenced in-house on an Illumina MiSeq and processed with MiXCR.

In regard to this clone: The antigen it binds to is not known. Base-call qualities are not available, and no considerably larger clone is one nucleotide away.

The sample's time point label, in plain terms: cells obtained before transplantation from donor or recipient. CD3+CD4+ and CD3+CD8+ populations were FACS-sorted from unstimulated pre-transplant donor and recipient cells taken from spleen or lymph nodes. The germline V gene specifies SGHVS as CDR1 and FQNEAQ as CDR2. The CDR3 spans 15 residues, from the cysteine through the phenylalanine. Left in the record is the CDR3 DNA by itself, 45 bases read in frame from the first base. At the junction V is shortened by 6 bases and J by 2 bases; bases outside the gene matches: 5. Library preparation was by the immunoSEQ multiplex PCR assay. For most patients, genomic DNA was isolated using the Qiagen DNeasy Blood and Tissue Kit and was shipped frozen to Adaptive Biotechnologies for TCR sequencing. For most patients, genomic DNA was subjected to high-throughput TCR-beta CDR3 sequencing by Adaptive Biotechnologies. The study's own analysis went as follows. Adaptive's ImmunoSEQ software was the source of the TCR sequencing data for roughly 19 patients, while a few other patients were processed with MiXCR and VDJtools. To correct CD4 versus CD8 sorting errors, sequences present in both subsets at a frequency ratio below 5:1 were removed. CDR3 nucleotide sequences shared by donor and recipient were removed because the origin of these sequences could not be assigned. Alloreactive clones required at least 2-fold expansion over unstimulated cells and minimum CFSE-low frequency of 0.002% (template counts) or 0.001% (read counts). A clone was considered mappable if detected in the sequenced pre-transplant spleen, lymph node, or MLR CFSE-low populations of the donor or recipient. The cumulative frequency of alloreactive clones was calculated as a percentage of all sequences, weighted by copy number. What TCRdb holds here is the immuneACCESS table cut down to in-frame rearrangements. Part of the clones is not present; checked against another copy, under half of the missing clones reflect an unresolved V gene, and the others are unexplained. That table gives V, J and clone size, and the DNA gave D and trimming. The sample table holds over 100,000 clones, of which approximately 96% were seen once. About 3.3% of the sample is taken by the ten largest.

Overall study outcomes, separate from this receptor: GvH clones were detected in recipient bone marrow, and some of these GvH clones were observed earlier in ileal mucosa or blood, consistent with an intestinal mucosal origin. Conclusions were limited by the relatively low number and heterogeneity of intestinal transplant patients. Patients with donor T cell macrochimerism had high GvH to HvG T cell clonal ratios in their allografts. Early after transplant, peak levels of circulating GvH clones were found to be associated with declines in HvG clones.

The clonotype was recovered from a human donor who received an intestinal transplant. The rearrangement combines TRBV7-8 with TRBJ2-7; 12 central bases correspond to TRBD2. Sequences were derived from unstimulated CD8+ T cells sorted from spleen or lymph node cells, sampled before intestinal transplant. The CDR3 here reads CASRSTSGGPYEQYF. The nucleotide sequence reads TGTGCCAGCAGATCGACTAGCGGGGGACCCTACGAGCAGTACTTC.